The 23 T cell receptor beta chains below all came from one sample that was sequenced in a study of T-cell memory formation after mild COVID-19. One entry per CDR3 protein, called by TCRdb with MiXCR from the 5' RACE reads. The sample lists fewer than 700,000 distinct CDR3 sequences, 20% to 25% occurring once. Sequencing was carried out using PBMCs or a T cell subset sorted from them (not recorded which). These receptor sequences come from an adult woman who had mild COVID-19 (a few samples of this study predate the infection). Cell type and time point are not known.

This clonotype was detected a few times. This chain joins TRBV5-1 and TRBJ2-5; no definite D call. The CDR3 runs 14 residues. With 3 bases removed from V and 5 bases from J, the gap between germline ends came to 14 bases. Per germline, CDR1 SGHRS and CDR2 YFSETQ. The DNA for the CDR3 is TGCGCCAGCAGCTCAGTACCAGAGTGGGAGACCCAGTACTTC. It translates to CASSSVPEWETQYF.

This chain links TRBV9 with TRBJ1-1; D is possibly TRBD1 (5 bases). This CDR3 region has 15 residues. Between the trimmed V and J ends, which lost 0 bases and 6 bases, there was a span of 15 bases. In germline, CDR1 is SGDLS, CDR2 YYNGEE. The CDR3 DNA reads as TGTGCCAGCAGCGTAGATGGCAGGGCGGGCGCTGAAGCTTTCTTT. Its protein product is CASSVDGRAGAEAFF.

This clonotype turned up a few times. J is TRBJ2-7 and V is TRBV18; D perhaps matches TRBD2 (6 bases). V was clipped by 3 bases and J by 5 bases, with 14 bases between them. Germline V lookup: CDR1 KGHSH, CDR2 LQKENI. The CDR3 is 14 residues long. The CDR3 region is CASSPSGSLHEQYF. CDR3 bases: TGTGCCAGCTCACCCTCCGGGAGTCTCCACGAGCAGTACTTC.

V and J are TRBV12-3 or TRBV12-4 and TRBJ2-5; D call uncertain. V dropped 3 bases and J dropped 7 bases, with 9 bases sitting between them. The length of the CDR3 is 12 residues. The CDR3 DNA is TGTGCCAGCAGTTTGCCTCCTGGGACCCAGTACTTC. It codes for CASSLPPGTQYF.

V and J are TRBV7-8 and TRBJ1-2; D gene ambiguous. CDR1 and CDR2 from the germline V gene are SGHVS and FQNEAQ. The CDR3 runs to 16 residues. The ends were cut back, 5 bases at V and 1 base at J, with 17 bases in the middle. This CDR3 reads CASSRTSVVLNYGYTF. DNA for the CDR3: TGTGCCAGCAGCCGGACCTCTGTTGTACTTAACTATGGCTACACCTTC.

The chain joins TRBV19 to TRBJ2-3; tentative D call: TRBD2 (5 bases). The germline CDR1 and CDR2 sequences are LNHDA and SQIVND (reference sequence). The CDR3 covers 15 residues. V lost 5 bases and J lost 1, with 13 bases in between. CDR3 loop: CASSLWTGGTDTQYF. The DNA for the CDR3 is TGTGCCAGTAGTTTGTGGACTGGCGGCACAGATACGCAGTATTTT.

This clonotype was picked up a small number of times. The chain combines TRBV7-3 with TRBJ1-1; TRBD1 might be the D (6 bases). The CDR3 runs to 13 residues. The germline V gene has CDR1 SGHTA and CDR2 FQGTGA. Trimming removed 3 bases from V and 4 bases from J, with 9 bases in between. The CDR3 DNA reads TGTGCCAGCAGCTTTTCAGGGGCCACTGAAGCTTTCTTT. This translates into CASSFSGATEAFF.

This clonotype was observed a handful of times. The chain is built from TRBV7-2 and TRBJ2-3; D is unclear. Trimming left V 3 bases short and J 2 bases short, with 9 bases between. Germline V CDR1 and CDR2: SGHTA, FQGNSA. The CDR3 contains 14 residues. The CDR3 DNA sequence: TGTGCCAGCAGCTTGGGGTCCCACACAGATACGCAGTATTTT. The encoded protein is CASSLGSHTDTQYF.

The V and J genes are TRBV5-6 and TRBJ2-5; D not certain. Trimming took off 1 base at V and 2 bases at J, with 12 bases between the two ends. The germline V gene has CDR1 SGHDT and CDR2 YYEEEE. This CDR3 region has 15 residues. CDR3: CASSLPKGLQETQYF. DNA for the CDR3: TGTGCCAGCAGCTTGCCCAAGGGCCTTCAAGAGACCCAGTACTTC.

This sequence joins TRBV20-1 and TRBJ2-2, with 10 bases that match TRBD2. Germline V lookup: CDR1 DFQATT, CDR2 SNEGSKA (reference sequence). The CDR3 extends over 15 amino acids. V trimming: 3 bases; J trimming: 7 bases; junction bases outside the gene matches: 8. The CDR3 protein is CSARGLATAGGELFF. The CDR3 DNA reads TGCAGTGCTAGGGGACTAGCGACGGCGGGCGGGGAGCTGTTTTTT.

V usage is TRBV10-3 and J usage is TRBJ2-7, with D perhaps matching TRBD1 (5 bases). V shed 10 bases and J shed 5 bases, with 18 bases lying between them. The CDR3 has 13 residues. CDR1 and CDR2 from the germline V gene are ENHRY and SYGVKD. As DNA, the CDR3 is TGTGCCACATCGGCTGACAGTCGTAACGAGCAGTACTTC. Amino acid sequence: CATSADSRNEQYF.

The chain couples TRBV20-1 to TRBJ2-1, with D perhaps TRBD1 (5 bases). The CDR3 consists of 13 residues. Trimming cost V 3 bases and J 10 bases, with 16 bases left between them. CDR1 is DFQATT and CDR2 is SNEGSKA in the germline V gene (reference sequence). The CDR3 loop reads CSASDPRTLEQFF. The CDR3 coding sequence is TGCAGTGCTAGTGACCCCCGGACACTCGAGCAGTTCTTC.

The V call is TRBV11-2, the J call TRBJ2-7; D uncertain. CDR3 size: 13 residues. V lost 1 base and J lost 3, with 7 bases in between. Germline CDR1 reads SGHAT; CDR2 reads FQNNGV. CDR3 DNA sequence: TGTGCCAGCAGCTTAGGGTTCGGCTACGAGCAGTACTTC. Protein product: CASSLGFGYEQYF.

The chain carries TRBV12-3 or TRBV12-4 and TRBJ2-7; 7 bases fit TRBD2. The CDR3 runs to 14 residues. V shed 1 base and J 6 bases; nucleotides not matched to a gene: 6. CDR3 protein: CASSLDAGAVEQYF. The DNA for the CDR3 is TGTGCCAGCAGTTTAGATGCGGGAGCGGTCGAGCAGTACTTC.

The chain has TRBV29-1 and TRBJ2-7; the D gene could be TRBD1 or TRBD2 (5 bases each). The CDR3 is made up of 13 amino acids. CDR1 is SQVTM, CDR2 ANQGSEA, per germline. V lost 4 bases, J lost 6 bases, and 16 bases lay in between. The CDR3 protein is CSVVAGTVGEQYF. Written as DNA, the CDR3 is TGCAGCGTTGTCGCAGGGACGGTCGGCGAGCAGTACTTC.

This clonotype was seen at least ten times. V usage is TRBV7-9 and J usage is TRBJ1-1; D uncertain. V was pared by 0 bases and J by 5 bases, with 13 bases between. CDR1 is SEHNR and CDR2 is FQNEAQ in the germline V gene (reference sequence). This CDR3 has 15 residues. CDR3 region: CASSLALHYGTEAFF. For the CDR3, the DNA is TGTGCCAGCAGCTTAGCGCTTCACTACGGTACTGAAGCTTTCTTT.

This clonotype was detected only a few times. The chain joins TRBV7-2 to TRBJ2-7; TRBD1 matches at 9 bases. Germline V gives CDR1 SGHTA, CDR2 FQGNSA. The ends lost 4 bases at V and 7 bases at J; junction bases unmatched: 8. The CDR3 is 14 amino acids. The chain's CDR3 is CASSSTSTGGEQYF. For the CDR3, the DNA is TGTGCCAGCAGCTCCACTTCGACAGGGGGAGAGCAGTACTTC.

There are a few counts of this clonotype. CDR3 sequence (DNA): TGTGCCAGCAGCAAGGGACTAGCGGGCTCCGGGTACGAGCAGTACTTC. This sequence encodes CASSKGLAGSGYEQYF. The V gene is TRBV12-3 or TRBV12-4, the J gene TRBJ2-7; 12 nucleotides match TRBD2. Trimming at V came to 6 bases and at J to 4 bases, leaving 10 bases not matched to a gene. The CDR3 sequence is 16 residues long.

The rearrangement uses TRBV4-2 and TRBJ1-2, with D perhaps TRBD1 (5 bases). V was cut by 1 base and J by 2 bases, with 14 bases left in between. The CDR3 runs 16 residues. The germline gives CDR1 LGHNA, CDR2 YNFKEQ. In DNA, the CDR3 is TGTGCCAGCAGCCAAGCCTCCGGACATCAGAACTATGGCTACACCTTC. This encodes CASSQASGHQNYGYTF.

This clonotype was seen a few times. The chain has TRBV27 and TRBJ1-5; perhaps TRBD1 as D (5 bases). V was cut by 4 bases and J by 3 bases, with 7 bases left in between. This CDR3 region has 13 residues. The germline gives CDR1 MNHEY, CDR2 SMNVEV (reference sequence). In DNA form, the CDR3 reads TGTGCCAGCAGTTGGGGGATCAATCAGCCCCAGCATTTT. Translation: CASSWGINQPQHF.

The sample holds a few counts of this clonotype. For the CDR3, the DNA is TGCGCCAGCAGCTTGGAAGGTAGCGGGGTTTTCAGGGAGCAGTTCTTC. Protein product: CASSLEGSGVFREQFF. The V gene is TRBV5-1, the J gene TRBJ2-1; 8 bases map to TRBD2. Germline CDR1 is SGHRS and CDR2 is YFSETQ. V gave up 0 bases and J gave up 10 bases; unmatched junction bases: 12. The CDR3 loop spans 16 amino acids. The whole variable domain, remainder taken from reference TRBV5-1 and TRBJ2-1, is KAGVTQTPRYLIKTRGQQVTLSCSPISGHRSVSWYQQTPGQGLQFLFEYFSETQRNKGNFPGRFSGRQFSNSRSEMNVSTLELGDSALYLCASSLEGSGVFREQFFGPGTRLTVL.

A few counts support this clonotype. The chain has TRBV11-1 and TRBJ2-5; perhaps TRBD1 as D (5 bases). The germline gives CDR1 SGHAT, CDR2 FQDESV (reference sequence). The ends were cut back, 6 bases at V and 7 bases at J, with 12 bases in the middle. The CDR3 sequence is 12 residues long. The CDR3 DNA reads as TGTGCCAGCAGAGGTGATACAGGGACCCAGTACTTC. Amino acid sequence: CASRGDTGTQYF.

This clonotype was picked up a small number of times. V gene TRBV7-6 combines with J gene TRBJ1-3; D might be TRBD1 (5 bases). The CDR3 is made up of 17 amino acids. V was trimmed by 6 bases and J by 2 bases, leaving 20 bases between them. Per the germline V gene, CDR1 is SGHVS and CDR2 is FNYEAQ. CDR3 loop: CASSLTRGRGAGNTIYF. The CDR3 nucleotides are TGTGCCAGCAGTTTGACTCGGGGCCGGGGGGCTGGAAACACCATATATTTT.